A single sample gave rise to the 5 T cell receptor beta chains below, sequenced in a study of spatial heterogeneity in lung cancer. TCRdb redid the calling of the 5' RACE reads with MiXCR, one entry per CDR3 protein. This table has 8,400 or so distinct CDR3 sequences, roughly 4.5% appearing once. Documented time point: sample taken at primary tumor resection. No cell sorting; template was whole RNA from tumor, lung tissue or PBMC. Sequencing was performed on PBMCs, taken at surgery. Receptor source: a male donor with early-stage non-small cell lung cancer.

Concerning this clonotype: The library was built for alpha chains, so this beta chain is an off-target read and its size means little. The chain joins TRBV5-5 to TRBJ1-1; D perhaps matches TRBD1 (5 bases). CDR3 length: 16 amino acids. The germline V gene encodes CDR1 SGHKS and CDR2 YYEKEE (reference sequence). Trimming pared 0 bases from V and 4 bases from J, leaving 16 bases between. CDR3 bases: TGTGCCAGCAGCTTGGTGAGGGGAAATGGAGGCACTGAAGCTTTCTTT. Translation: CASSLVRGNGGTEAFF.

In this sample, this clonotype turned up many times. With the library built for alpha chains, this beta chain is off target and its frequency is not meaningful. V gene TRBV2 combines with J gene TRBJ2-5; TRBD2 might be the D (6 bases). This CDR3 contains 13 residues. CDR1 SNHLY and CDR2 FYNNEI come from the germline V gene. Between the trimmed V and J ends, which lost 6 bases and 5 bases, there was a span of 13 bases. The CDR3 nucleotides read TGTGCCAGCAGAAGGGGAGGAGGGGAGACCCAGTACTTC. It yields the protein CASRRGGGETQYF.

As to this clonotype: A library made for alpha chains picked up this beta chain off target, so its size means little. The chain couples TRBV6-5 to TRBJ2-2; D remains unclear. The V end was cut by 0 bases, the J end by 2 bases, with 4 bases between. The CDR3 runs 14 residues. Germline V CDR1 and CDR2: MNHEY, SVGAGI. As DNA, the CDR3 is TGTGCCAGCAGTTACTCGAGAAACACCGGGGAGCTGTTTTTT. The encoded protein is CASSYSRNTGELFF.

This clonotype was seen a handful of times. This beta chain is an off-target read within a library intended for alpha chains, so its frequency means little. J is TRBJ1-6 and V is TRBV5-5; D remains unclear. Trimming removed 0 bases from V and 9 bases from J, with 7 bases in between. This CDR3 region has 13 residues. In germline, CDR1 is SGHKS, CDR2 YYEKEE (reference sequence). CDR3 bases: TGTGCCAGCAGCTTGGTTCTACTTTCACCCCTCCACTTT. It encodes CASSLVLLSPLHF.

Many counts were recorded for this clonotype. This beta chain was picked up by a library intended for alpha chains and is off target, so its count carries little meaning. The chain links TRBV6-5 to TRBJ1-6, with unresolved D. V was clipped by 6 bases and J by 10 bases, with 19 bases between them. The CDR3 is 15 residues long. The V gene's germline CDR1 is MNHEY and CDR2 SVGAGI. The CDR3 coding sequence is TGTGCCAGCAGCCGCGGGTGGGAGGTAGACTCACCCCTCCACTTT. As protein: CASSRGWEVDSPLHF.